This TCR beta chain comes out of a study of identical twins. General study results and limits: Beta out-of-frame twin sharing showed a weaker excess.

TCRdb redid the calling of the 5' RACE reads with MiXCR, one entry per CDR3 protein. The top ten hold roughly 3% of the sample, which has some 560,000 distinct CDR3 sequences, around 9.6% seen once. As for this clonotype: No antigen is known for it.

The CDR3 loop spans 14 amino acids. V was shortened by 0 bases and J by 7 bases, with 15 bases between the two germline ends. Per the germline V gene, CDR1 is DFQATT and CDR2 is SNEGSKA (reference sequence). This sample was also put to use in a study of yellow fever vaccine responses in identical twins.

The chain uses TRBV20-1 and TRBJ1-1, with TRBD1 as a possible D gene (5 bases). The sample was PBMCs. This clonotype was sampled from a woman between 18 and 29 years old in good health. The CDR3 nucleotides read TGCAGTGCTAGAGATCAAAGGGGCGCGAGTGAAGCTTTCTTT. Translation gives CSARDQRGASEAFF.